The clone carrying this TCR beta chain was observed a handful of times. This entry comes from a study of blood T cells in healthy people across ages. Germline V lookup: CDR1 DFQATT, CDR2 SNEGSKA (reference sequence). The length of the CDR3 is 14 residues. With a J-beta primer mix and a sample-barcoded 5' primer, a second PCR ran 7 to 11 cycles. TCRdb reprocessed the 5' RACE reads with MiXCR, giving one entry per CDR3 protein. The sample gives around 1,000,000 distinct CDR3 sequences, 20% to 25% of which show up once; less than 0.85% is in the top ten. This sample also appeared in a second study, on T cells of mothers and their children.

The origin of this receptor is a girl aged 2 to 9 in good health. The chain couples TRBV20-1 to TRBJ2-5; 8 bases line up with TRBD2. The J call may be faulty, since TRBJ2-1 better matches the DNA end. Material for sequencing was blood. The CDR3 protein is CSARRAGVFDEQFF. In DNA, the CDR3 is TGCAGTGCTAGGAGAGCGGGAGTTTTTGATGAGCAGTTCTTC.